A selection of T cell receptor beta chains follows, all from one sample in a study of OX40 agonist ivuxolimab in advanced cancers. Repertoires were generated with immunoSEQ multiplex PCR, while TCRdb's copy carries only in-frame clones and drops some. The sample lists approximately 87,000 clones; approximately 85% were seen once. The source was CD4+ or CD8+ T cells sorted from blood, collected in a trial of the OX40 agonist ivuxolimab. The receptors come from an adult with an advanced solid tumor such as melanoma, head and neck, liver or kidney cancer. CDR3s include the opening cysteine and the closing phenylalanine or tryptophan. The D gene is left open where the match is weak. Clone size is given for some rows only: seen once, a few or many times, or a class if the clone is expanded.

d_call	v_call	j_call	clone_size	cdr3_nt	cdr3_aa
.	TRBV7-2	TRBJ2-5	.	TGTGCCAGCAGCCCGAGATCCGGATCCCAACAAGAGACCCAGTACTTC	CASSPRSGSQQETQYF
TRBD2	TRBV4-1	TRBJ2-3	.	TGCGCCAGCAGCCAAGCCCTGTCTAGCGGGAGTGATACGCAGTATTTT	CASSQALSSGSDTQYF
.	TRBV14	TRBJ1-1	few	TGTGCCAGCGCGGGGGTCGGCACTGAAGCTTTCTTT	CASAGVGTEAFF
TRBD2	TRBV5-1	TRBJ2-5	.	TGCGCCAGCAGCTTGGGTCTAGCGGGAGGGTACCAAGAGACCCAGTACTTC	CASSLGLAGGYQETQYF
.	TRBV28	TRBJ2-7	.	TGTGCCAGCAGTCCAAGGACTTCATCCTACGAGCAGTACTTC	CASSPRTSSYEQYF
.	TRBV6-5	TRBJ2-3	few	TGTGCCAGCAGGGGGAGCACAGATACGCAGTATTTT	CASRGSTDTQYF
.	TRBV28	TRBJ2-1	.	TGTGCCAGCAGTCCTCCCGGCAGCGGGTACAATGAGCAGTTCTTC	CASSPPGSGYNEQFF
.	TRBV20-1	TRBJ2-5	.	TGCAGTGCTAGCTCGGGGGAGACCCAGTACTTC	CSASSGETQYF
TRBD1	TRBV7-3	TRBJ1-1	few	TGTGCCAGCAGCTTAAGGGTAGTTAGACAGGGATGCGCTTTCTTT	CASSLRVVRQGCAFF
.	TRBV7-2	TRBJ2-1	.	TGTGCCAGCAGCTTACAGGGGCTCCTCTACAATGAGCAGTTCTTC	CASSLQGLLYNEQFF
TRBD1	TRBV28	TRBJ1-1	.	TGTGCCAGCCCGGGACAGGGGGCTTCGGGGGGCGAAGCTTTCTTT	CASPGQGASGGEAFF
.	TRBV11-3	TRBJ1-2	.	TGTGCCAGCAGCTCAGACCGTGACAGGAATAATAACTATGGCTACACCTTC	CASSSDRDRNNNYGYTF
TRBD1	TRBV5-1	TRBJ2-7	.	TGCGCCAGCAGACAGGACAGGAACTACGAGCAGTACTTC	CASRQDRNYEQYF
.	TRBV6-6	TRBJ2-7	few	TGTGCCAGCTATAATGGGGTCCACGAGCAGTACTTC	CASYNGVHEQYF
.	TRBV19	TRBJ1-5	few	TGTGCCAGTAGTAATTGGGGGGATCAGCCCCAGCATTTT	CASSNWGDQPQHF
.	TRBV11-1	TRBJ1-1	.	TGTGCCAGCAGCCAACAGCCGAACACTGAAGCTTTCTTT	CASSQQPNTEAFF
.	TRBV27	TRBJ2-1	.	TGTGCCAGCAGGGGAGCCGGGTCCATCTCCTACAATGAGCAGTTCTTC	CASRGAGSISYNEQFF
.	TRBV5-1	TRBJ2-1	.	TGCGCCAGCAGCTTTCGAGCAAGCGGAGAAAGTGGGAATGAGCAGTTCTTC	CASSFRASGESGNEQFF
.	TRBV7-9	TRBJ2-2	.	TGTGCCAGCAGTTTAGACAGGCCGAACACCGGGGAGCTGTTTTTT	CASSLDRPNTGELFF
.	TRBV7-9	TRBJ2-2	.	TGTGCCAGCAGCGCCGGAGCGAACACCGGGGAGCTGTTTTTT	CASSAGANTGELFF
TRBD1	TRBV7-3	TRBJ1-1	.	TGTGCCAGCAGCTTATCTACAGGGGGGGCTGTGCCTTTCTTT	CASSLSTGGAVPFF
.	TRBV19	TRBJ2-7	.	TGTGCCAGTAGTATAGGCCGGGACCGCACTTCCTACGAGCAGTACTTC	CASSIGRDRTSYEQYF
.	TRBV5-5	TRBJ1-2	few	TGTGCCAGCAGCCCGGGAGGGGGGAACTATGGCTACACCTTC	CASSPGGGNYGYTF
TRBD2	TRBV10-3	TRBJ2-2	.	TGTGCCATCGGACTAGGGAGCTCCGGGGAGCTGTTTTTT	CAIGLGSSGELFF
.	TRBV4-1	TRBJ2-7	few	TGCGCCAGCAGCCAGAAGGACAGCGGCACCTACGAGCAGTACTTC	CASSQKDSGTYEQYF
.	TRBV6-1	TRBJ1-4	.	TGTGCCAGCAGAACAGGGTTTCAAACTAATGAAAAACTGTTTTTT	CASRTGFQTNEKLFF
.	TRBV21-1	TRBJ2-7	.	TGTGCCAGCAGCAACAGCGGGAGGGACTTC	CASSNSGRDF
.	TRBV4-2	TRBJ2-7	.	TGTGCTAGCAGATCCGGGGCGGGTAGCTCCTACGAGCAGTACTTC	CASRSGAGSSYEQYF
.	TRBV18	TRBJ1-5	.	TGTGCCAGCTCACCTACTGTATCGCAAAATCAGCCCCAGCATTTT	CASSPTVSQNQPQHF
.	TRBV19	TRBJ1-2	.	TGTGCCAGTACCTCCGATTTAAACTATGGCTACACCTTC	CASTSDLNYGYTF
.	TRBV11-3	TRBJ1-2	few	TGTGCCAGCAGCTCTAACACGGGCGGCTACACCTTC	CASSSNTGGYTF
.	TRBV5-1	TRBJ2-3	.	TGCGCCAGCAGCTTGGACAGCACTAGCACAGATACGCAGTATTTT	CASSLDSTSTDTQYF
TRBD1	TRBV6-4	TRBJ1-1	.	TGTGCCAGCAGAGACACCGACAGGGACACTGAAGCTTTCTTT	CASRDTDRDTEAFF
.	TRBV5-4	TRBJ2-7	.	TGTGCCAGCAGCTTTGCAGGGAACGCTTACGAGCAGTACTTC	CASSFAGNAYEQYF
TRBD2	TRBV2	TRBJ2-5	.	TGTGCCAGCAGTGACTCTCGAGGGAGGGCCGTAGAGACCCAGTACTTC	CASSDSRGRAVETQYF
.	TRBV7-9	TRBJ2-7	.	TGTGCCAGCAGCTTAGCAGGGGGGCTAGGCGAGCAGTACTTC	CASSLAGGLGEQYF
.	TRBV30	TRBJ2-2	.	TGTGCCTGGAGTGCCACTAGGGAGGGGGAGCTGTTTTTT	CAWSATREGELFF